A selection of T cell receptor beta chains follows, all from one sample in a study of identical twins. TCRdb redid the calling of the 5' RACE reads with MiXCR, one entry per CDR3 protein. The table has 400,000 to 500,000 distinct CDR3 sequences, roughly 20% seen once. The source material was naive T cells sorted from blood. These receptors came from a man over 45 in good health. Both conserved end residues are part of each CDR3. Fields, in order: CDR3 DNA, CDR3 protein, CDR3 length, J gene, V gene, clone size, D gene. The D gene is left open where the match is weak. Some rows have no size entry. The others give once, few or many, or a class for an expanded clone.

cdr3_nt: TGTGCCAGCAGCTTGGGGGGACTGGGCTACTACGAGCAGTACTTC
cdr3_aa: CASSLGGLGYYEQYF
cdr3_length: 15
j_call: TRBJ2-7
v_call: TRBV5-6
clone_size: NA
d_call: NA

cdr3_nt: TGCGCCAGCAGCTTGATCCCAGCGGGAGAGAATGAGCAGTTCTTC
cdr3_aa: CASSLIPAGENEQFF
cdr3_length: 15
j_call: TRBJ2-1
v_call: TRBV5-1
clone_size: many
d_call: TRBD2

cdr3_nt: TGCAGTGCTAGTGGCCACGGGAGCTCCTACAATGAGCAGTTCTTC
cdr3_aa: CSASGHGSSYNEQFF
cdr3_length: 15
j_call: TRBJ2-1
v_call: TRBV20-1
clone_size: few
d_call: NA

cdr3_nt: TGTGCCAGCAGCCCCAGTGGAGGGGCGGGGGTAAGGTTC
cdr3_aa: CASSPSGGAGVRF
cdr3_length: 13
j_call: TRBJ2-7
v_call: TRBV7-2
clone_size: NA
d_call: TRBD2

cdr3_nt: TGTGCCAGCAGCCAAGAGGGACTAGCGGACTACGAGCAGTACTTC
cdr3_aa: CASSQEGLADYEQYF
cdr3_length: 15
j_call: TRBJ2-7
v_call: TRBV7-8
clone_size: once
d_call: TRBD2

cdr3_nt: TGTGCCAGCAGCTTCTGGCTCGGGGAGCTGTTTTTT
cdr3_aa: CASSFWLGELFF
cdr3_length: 12
j_call: TRBJ2-2
v_call: TRBV5-5
clone_size: many
d_call: NA

cdr3_nt: TGCAGTGCTAGAGGGGGCGAGGAGACCCAGTACTTC
cdr3_aa: CSARGGEETQYF
cdr3_length: 12
j_call: TRBJ2-5
v_call: TRBV20-1
clone_size: few
d_call: NA

cdr3_nt: TGCAGTGCACTAATAGCGGGTCCTACCTACGAGCAGTACTTC
cdr3_aa: CSALIAGPTYEQYF
cdr3_length: 14
j_call: TRBJ2-7
v_call: TRBV20-1
clone_size: few
d_call: TRBD2

cdr3_nt: TGCAGTGCTATTAGGCAGGTCAATAGCAATCAGCCCCAGCATTTT
cdr3_aa: CSAIRQVNSNQPQHF
cdr3_length: 15
j_call: TRBJ1-5
v_call: TRBV20-1
clone_size: few
d_call: NA

cdr3_nt: TGTGCCAGCAGCTTGCCTAGCGGGGGAGCAGAGGGGTTCTTC
cdr3_aa: CASSLPSGGAEGFF
cdr3_length: 14
j_call: TRBJ2-1
v_call: TRBV5-6
clone_size: NA
d_call: TRBD2

cdr3_nt: TGCGCCAGCAGCCGTCGCTCGGGACTACTCATCAATGAGCAGTTCTTC
cdr3_aa: CASSRRSGLLINEQFF
cdr3_length: 16
j_call: TRBJ2-1
v_call: TRBV5-1
clone_size: many
d_call: TRBD2

cdr3_nt: TGTGCCAGCAGCCTACGCCCGAGGGGCCGCAGGGCACCCGATACGCAGTATTTT
cdr3_aa: CASSLRPRGRRAPDTQYF
cdr3_length: 18
j_call: TRBJ2-3
v_call: TRBV7-3
clone_size: NA
d_call: NA

cdr3_nt: TGTGCCAGCAGCTCCGAGCGACTAGCGCCCCAGGGTGTTTACAATGAGCAGTTCTTC
cdr3_aa: CASSSERLAPQGVYNEQFF
cdr3_length: 19
j_call: TRBJ2-1
v_call: TRBV6-1
clone_size: few
d_call: TRBD2

cdr3_nt: TGCGCCAGCAAAGCGGGGGGGCTTGGAGATACGCAGTATTTT
cdr3_aa: CASKAGGLGDTQYF
cdr3_length: 14
j_call: TRBJ2-3
v_call: TRBV5-1
clone_size: many
d_call: TRBD2

cdr3_nt: TGCAGTGCTATGCCCCTCCCCGGACTAGCGGGAGATTTGGCCAAAAACATTCAGTACTTC
cdr3_aa: CSAMPLPGLAGDLAKNIQYF
cdr3_length: 20
j_call: TRBJ2-4
v_call: TRBV20-1
clone_size: NA
d_call: TRBD2

cdr3_nt: TGTGCCAGCAGCCAAGAGAGGCGGGAGACCGCAGATACGCAGTATTTT
cdr3_aa: CASSQERRETADTQYF
cdr3_length: 16
j_call: TRBJ2-3
v_call: TRBV14
clone_size: few
d_call: TRBD2

cdr3_nt: TGTGCCAGCAGCTTGGGACCCGGGGCCGTGCAAGAGACCCAGTACTTC
cdr3_aa: CASSLGPGAVQETQYF
cdr3_length: 16
j_call: TRBJ2-5
v_call: TRBV5-6
clone_size: many
d_call: NA

cdr3_nt: TGTGCCAGCAGCCTAGGGGTTGCGAACACTGAAGCTTTCTTT
cdr3_aa: CASSLGVANTEAFF
cdr3_length: 14
j_call: TRBJ1-1
v_call: TRBV27
clone_size: many
d_call: NA